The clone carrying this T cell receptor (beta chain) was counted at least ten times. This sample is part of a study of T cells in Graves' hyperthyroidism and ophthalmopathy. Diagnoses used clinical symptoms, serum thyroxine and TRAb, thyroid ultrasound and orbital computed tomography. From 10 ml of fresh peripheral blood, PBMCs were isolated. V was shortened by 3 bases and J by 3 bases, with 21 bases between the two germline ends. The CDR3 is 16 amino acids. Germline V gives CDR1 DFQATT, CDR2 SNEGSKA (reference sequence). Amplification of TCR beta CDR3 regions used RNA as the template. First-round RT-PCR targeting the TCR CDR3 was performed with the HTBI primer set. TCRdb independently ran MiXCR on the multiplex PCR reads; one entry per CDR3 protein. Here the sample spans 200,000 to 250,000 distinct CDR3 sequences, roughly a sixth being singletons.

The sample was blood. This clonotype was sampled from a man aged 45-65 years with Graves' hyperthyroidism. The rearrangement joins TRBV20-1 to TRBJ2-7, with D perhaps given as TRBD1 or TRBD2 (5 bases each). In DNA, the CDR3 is TGCAGTGCTAGGTCCGCGGTGTCAGGGAGTGGCTACGAGCAGTACTTC. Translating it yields CSARSAVSGSGYEQYF.